This T cell receptor (beta chain) was documented in a study of T-cell reconstitution after alpha-beta-depleted transplantation in children (dated by TCRdb to about 2016). Broadly, across the study: T-cell immune reconstitution after TCRalphabeta/CD19-depleted allogeneic hematopoietic cell transplantation in children was quantitatively tracked in the study by means of TCR repertoire profiling.

Library construction relied on PCR. Sequencing relied on an Illumina HiSeq 2500. To normalize quantification of the TCRbeta repertoire, the TCR libraries were built with molecular barcoding that relied on unique molecular identifiers. Using fastp trimming at Q25 and MiXCR clonotype assembly, TCRdb reanalyzed the public sequencing data and kept in-frame beta chains. Every entry covers one CDR3 protein and lists the most common genes and DNA from its rows. This sample gives some 300,000 distinct CDR3 sequences in total; about a tenth of them show up just once. Together, the top ten hold less than 2.5% of the sample. Notes on this clonotype: Its antigen has not been determined. Qualities for individual bases were not recorded, and no much larger clone is one base off.

From its cysteine to its phenylalanine, the CDR3 spans 14 amino acids. The only DNA kept is the CDR3, 42 bases in frame from the first base. The germline V gene yields MGHDK for CDR1 and SYGVNS for CDR2. V is shortened by 3 bases, J by 4 bases, and the region joining them spans 10 bases. The rearrangement joined TRBV25-1 to TRBJ1-5, with TRBD1 perhaps the D gene, on 6 matching bases. Sequencing was performed on PBMCs from the stem cell graft donor, taken from the stem cell graft. The TCR comes from a human donor who donated a stem cell graft to a child with acute lymphoblastic leukemia. The nucleotide sequence reads as follows: TGTGCCAGCAGTGAGACAGGCTGGAATCAGCCCCAGCATTTT. It translates as CASSETGWNQPQHF.